A single sample is the source of the 8 T cell receptor beta chains below, sequenced in a study of blood T cell repertoires in COVID-19. Assay used: immunoSEQ multiplex PCR; TCRdb lists only in-frame clones, some missing. The sample includes approximately 200,000 clones, 87% of them seen just once. The sequencing input was PBMCs or T cells enriched from blood (not recorded which). These receptor sequences come from a man aged 18 to 30 with acute COVID-19.

The V gene is TRBV27, the J gene TRBJ2-7; 7 nucleotides align to TRBD2. The CDR3 is 14 residues long. V shed 3 bases, J shed 4 bases, and the junction held 6 bases outside the gene matches. Germline assignment: CDR1 MNHEY and CDR2 SMNVEV (reference sequence). This chain's CDR3 is CASSFGGRGYEQYF. As DNA, the CDR3 is TGTGCCAGCAGTTTTGGTGGGAGGGGATACGAGCAGTACTTC.

This chain connects TRBV6-5 to TRBJ2-3; D might be TRBD2 (5 bases). Germline V gene sequence: CDR1 MNHEY, CDR2 SVGAGI. The CDR3 covers 16 residues. The V and J ends lost 2 bases and 0 bases respectively, with 12 bases between them. The CDR3 reads CASSYTTRVSTDTQYF. Written as DNA, the CDR3 is TGTGCCAGCAGTTACACTACTAGGGTTAGCACAGATACGCAGTATTTT.

The chain employs TRBV6-2 or TRBV6-3 and TRBJ2-7, with TRBD2 as a possible D gene (6 bases). V lost 6 bases, J lost 2 bases, and 17 bases lay in between. Germline lookup yields CDR1 MNHEY and CDR2 SVGEGT. This CDR3 region has 15 residues. The CDR3 loop is CASSPTGSGAYEQYF. The DNA for the CDR3 is TGTGCCAGCAGCCCAACGGGTAGCGGAGCCTACGAGCAGTACTTC.

V is TRBV29-1 and J is TRBJ2-1; 7 bases agree with TRBD2. V was pared by 3 bases and J by 5 bases, with 4 bases of the junction left unmatched. CDR1 is SQVTM, CDR2 ANQGSEA, per germline. The length of the CDR3 is 13 residues. The CDR3 coding sequence is TGCAGCGTTGAGAGCGGGACGAACAATGAGCAGTTCTTC. This encodes CSVESGTNNEQFF.

The genes are TRBV27 and TRBJ2-7; TRBD2 agrees at 9 bases. The CDR3 totals 14 residues. V was pared by 6 bases and J by 0 bases, with 3 bases of the junction left unmatched. The germline gives CDR1 MNHEY, CDR2 SMNVEV (reference sequence). CDR3 in DNA: TGTGCCAGCAGGACGACTAGCGGCTCCTACGAGCAGTACTTC. This sequence encodes CASRTTSGSYEQYF.

A note on this clone: Being one base from a much bigger clone, this may be a read error. The chain has TRBV7-9 and TRBJ2-7; the match to TRBD2 covers 13 bases. The CDR3 totals 15 residues. V shed 5 bases, J shed 3 bases, and the junction held 4 bases outside the gene matches. Per germline, CDR1 SEHNR and CDR2 FQNEAQ (reference sequence). CDR3 residues: CASSPRTSGSYEQYF. CDR3 DNA: TGTGCCAGCAGCCCTCGGACTAGCGGGAGCTACGAGCAGTACTTC.

The V gene is TRBV7-6, the J gene TRBJ1-4, with a weak D call TRBD1 (6 bases). Trimming took off 5 bases at V and 5 bases at J, with 9 bases between the two ends. CDR1 and CDR2 (germline): SGHVS, FNYEAQ. The CDR3 runs 13 residues. CDR3 amino acids: CASSPQGNEKLFF. The CDR3 nucleotides read TGTGCCAGCAGCCCACAGGGAAATGAAAAACTGTTTTTT.

CDR3 nucleotides: TGTGCCAGCAGTTCCACCGGGACAGGGGTTTTTCGCACTGAAGCTTTCTTT. This gives the protein CASSSTGTGVFRTEAFF. The gene calls are TRBV28 and TRBJ1-1; 10 nucleotides align to TRBD1. After removal of 4 bases from V and 4 bases from J, the junction contained 12 bases not matched to a gene. Germline lookup yields CDR1 MDHEN and CDR2 SYDVKM. The CDR3 totals 17 residues.